These 28 T cell receptor beta chains originate from one sample sequenced in a study of blood T cell repertoires in COVID-19. Here immunoSEQ multiplex PCR was the method, and the copy in TCRdb shows in-frame clones only, minus some. In the table there are approximately 100,000 clones, approximately 80% of which are singletons. The sample taken for sequencing was peripheral blood. These receptors were taken from a human donor in a cohort sampled during active or convalescent COVID-19.

The CDR3 sequence is CASSERQGANTGELFF. The CDR3, as DNA: TGTGCCAGCAGCGAAAGACAGGGGGCGAACACCGGGGAGCTGTTTTTT. The chain couples TRBV7-9 to TRBJ2-2; 9 bases agree with TRBD1. The CDR3 is 16 amino acids. Germline CDR1 SEHNR, CDR2 FQNEAQ (reference sequence). V shed 5 bases and J 0 bases; nucleotides not matched to a gene: 4.

In DNA, the CDR3 is TGTGCCAGCAGCACGGGAGCGACTAATGAAAAACTGTTTTTT. Translation: CASSTGATNEKLFF. The V call is TRBV7-2, the J call TRBJ1-4, with D hard to call. CDR3 size: 14 residues. Trimming pared 5 bases from V and 2 bases from J, leaving 9 bases between. CDR1 is SGHTA and CDR2 is FQGNSA in the germline V gene.

This chain links TRBV11-1 with TRBJ1-1, with a possible D match to TRBD1 (5 bases). Germline V gene lookup returns CDR1 SGHAT and CDR2 FQDESV (reference sequence). The CDR3 runs to 12 residues. With 6 bases removed from V and 8 bases from J, the gap between germline ends came to 13 bases. CDR3 amino acids: CASRSDMPEAFF. Written as DNA, the CDR3 is TGTGCCAGCAGATCGGACATGCCCGAAGCTTTCTTT.

The gene calls are TRBV7-8 and TRBJ1-6; the match to TRBD1 covers 11 bases. This CDR3 has 18 amino acids. The V gene's germline CDR1 is SGHVS and CDR2 FQNEAQ. The trim removed 4 bases at V and 4 bases at J, leaving 9 bases unmatched. For the CDR3, the DNA is TGTGCCAGCAGCTACCGGACAGGGGGCCCTTTTTATAATTCACCCCTCCACTTT. Its translation is CASSYRTGGPFYNSPLHF.

This clone was seen just once. V is TRBV11-3 and J is TRBJ2-2; 15 bases agree with TRBD2. The germline V gene encodes CDR1 SGHNT and CDR2 YENEEA. The CDR3 loop spans 19 amino acids. Trimming at V came to 4 bases and at J to 2 bases, leaving 8 bases not matched to a gene. CDR3 loop: CASSSPGLAGGQNTGELFF. The CDR3 DNA reads as TGTGCCAGCAGCTCGCCGGGACTAGCGGGGGGCCAAAACACCGGGGAGCTGTTTTTT.

The CDR3, as DNA: TGTGCCAGCAGCTTAAAAGGGACTAGCGGGGGGGTAATCCGCGAGACCCAGTACTTC. It is translated as CASSLKGTSGGVIRETQYF. The chain links TRBV11-2 to TRBJ2-5, with TRBD2 matching over 16 bases. The V gene end was trimmed by 2 bases and the J gene end by 5 bases; junction bases not matched to a gene: 11. CDR1 and CDR2 from the germline V gene are SGHAT and FQNNGV. The CDR3 runs to 19 residues.

The V call is TRBV7-2, the J call TRBJ1-1; a possible D gene is TRBD1 (5 bases). The CDR3 sequence is 15 residues long. The ends were cut back, 5 bases at V and 1 base at J, with 14 bases in the middle. Germline CDR1 reads SGHTA; CDR2 reads FQGNSA. The CDR3 loop is CASSPGGKQNTEAFF. The CDR3 DNA is TGTGCCAGCAGCCCGGGGGGGAAGCAGAACACTGAAGCTTTCTTT.

V usage is TRBV5-4 and J usage is TRBJ1-6; 9 nucleotides align to TRBD1. This CDR3 is built from 16 residues. J was trimmed by 9 bases and V by 4 bases; bases with no gene match: 11. Germline V gene sequence: CDR1 SGHNT, CDR2 YYREEE (reference sequence). This CDR3 is CASSPDPGQGSSPLHF. The CDR3 DNA is TGTGCCAGCAGCCCGGACCCGGGACAGGGTAGTTCACCCCTCCACTTT.

This clone was detected a few times. The genes are TRBV5-8 and TRBJ2-7, with 8 bases that match TRBD1. V was clipped by 4 bases and J by 6 bases; unmatched bases: 9. The CDR3 is 14 amino acids. In germline, CDR1 is SGHTS, CDR2 YDEGEE. Here the CDR3 reads CASSHRDRSPEQYF. The CDR3, as DNA: TGTGCCAGCAGCCACCGGGACAGGTCTCCCGAGCAGTACTTC.

The genes are TRBV9 and TRBJ1-6; a possible D gene is TRBD1 (6 bases). Germline CDR1 SGDLS, CDR2 YYNGEE. The CDR3 is 15 residues long. V lost 1 base, J lost 4 bases, and 9 bases lay in between. CDR3 nucleotide sequence: TGTGCCAGCAGCGTAAGACAGGAATATAATTCACCCCTCCACTTT. It codes for CASSVRQEYNSPLHF.

The V and J genes are TRBV12-3 or TRBV12-4 and TRBJ1-2, with no clear D. Deletions cut 3 bases from V and 5 bases from J, with 4 bases between. This CDR3 spans 11 amino acids. CDR3 sequence reads: CASSFSYGYTF. DNA of the CDR3: TGTGCCAGCAGTTTCAGTTATGGCTACACCTTC.

This clone was recorded only once. The chain has TRBV15 and TRBJ1-3; D is undetermined. This CDR3 has 13 amino acids. CDR1 is LNHNV, CDR2 YYDKDF, per germline (reference sequence). The germline V and J ends were trimmed by 0 bases and 9 bases, with 9 bases remaining between them. The CDR3 loop reads CATSRDRSVTIYF. CDR3 in DNA: TGTGCCACCAGCAGAGATCGGAGTGTCACCATATATTTT.

This clone was observed a single time. Germline is not matched at one junction end, which may reflect a read error. This chain connects TRBV19 to TRBJ2-7; 8 bases align to TRBD1. The CDR3 covers 15 residues. CDR1 LNHDA and CDR2 SQIVND come from the germline V gene (reference sequence). CDR3: CASSMGQGALREQYF. CDR3 in DNA: TGTGCCAGCAGTATGGGCCAGGGGGCCTTGAGGGAGCAGTACTTC.

This chain connects TRBV3-1 (or the pseudogene TRBV3-2) to TRBJ2-1; maybe TRBD1 (5 bases). Germline V gene sequence: CDR1 LGHDT, CDR2 YNNKEL (reference sequence). The CDR3 is 15 residues long. The V and J ends lost 0 bases and 4 bases respectively, with 10 bases between them. CDR3 sequence (DNA): TGTGCCAGCAGCCAAGATATAGGGGAATACAATGAGCAGTTCTTC. Translation gives CASSQDIGEYNEQFF.

The chain couples TRBV6-5 to TRBJ2-7; possibly TRBD2 for D (5 bases). The V gene's germline CDR1 is MNHEY and CDR2 SVGAGI. V lost 0 bases to trimming and J lost 6 bases, with 15 bases between them. This CDR3 region has 15 residues. The CDR3 DNA reads as TGTGCCAGCAGTTACTCGGCCGGGAAAGAGGCCGAGCAGTACTTC. Its protein product is CASSYSAGKEAEQYF.

V is TRBV28 and J is TRBJ1-6; D is perhaps TRBD1 (6 bases). Per germline, CDR1 MDHEN and CDR2 SYDVKM. V lost 7 bases to trimming and J lost 8 bases, with 9 bases between them. The CDR3 sequence is 12 residues long. In DNA form, the CDR3 reads TGTGCCAGCAACAGGGCGGATTCACCCCTCCACTTT. Its translation: CASNRADSPLHF.

The gene calls are TRBV4-1 and TRBJ2-7; weak D call: TRBD2 (7 bases). CDR1 MGHRA and CDR2 YSYEKL come from the germline V gene. This CDR3 is built from 16 residues. V was trimmed by 1 base and J by 2 bases, leaving 15 bases between them. The CDR3 protein is CASSQVGGGVPYEQYF. In nucleotides, the CDR3 is TGCGCCAGCAGCCAAGTTGGCGGGGGCGTACCCTACGAGCAGTACTTC.

The chain recombines TRBV6-1 with TRBJ1-5, with D perhaps TRBD1 (6 bases). This CDR3 region has 15 residues. Germline V gene sequence: CDR1 MNHNS, CDR2 SASEGT. Trimming shortened V by 6 bases and J by 0 bases, and 12 bases separated the two germline ends. The CDR3 nucleotides are TGTGCCAGCAGATATTACAGGGATAGCAATCAGCCCCAGCATTTT. As protein: CASRYYRDSNQPQHF.

The chain carries TRBV27 and TRBJ1-2, with 8 positions matching TRBD1. Germline CDR1 and CDR2: MNHEY and SMNVEV (reference sequence). V gave up 6 bases and J gave up 8 bases; unmatched junction bases: 14. The CDR3 consists of 15 residues. The CDR3 coding sequence is TGTGCCAGCAGCTGGACAGGGTCTCTTTCCGGAGGCTACACCTTC. It yields the protein CASSWTGSLSGGYTF.

This chain joins TRBV7-2 and TRBJ2-3; 12 positions match TRBD2. V lost 4 bases to trimming and J lost 0 bases; unmatched junction nucleotides: 5. The germline CDR1 and CDR2 sequences are SGHTA and FQGNSA. This CDR3 has 17 amino acids. The CDR3 bases are TGTGCCAGCAGCTCGAAGGGGACTAGCGGGAGCACAGATACGCAGTATTTT. This translates into CASSSKGTSGSTDTQYF.

The chain couples TRBV7-9 to TRBJ2-1; a possible D gene is TRBD2 (5 bases). The CDR3 covers 13 residues. Trimming took off 0 bases at V and 8 bases at J, with 8 bases between the two ends. The germline V gene has CDR1 SEHNR and CDR2 FQNEAQ (reference sequence). CDR3 amino acids: CASSLASGDEQFF. The CDR3 region has the DNA TGTGCCAGCAGCTTAGCGTCCGGGGATGAGCAGTTCTTC.

The genes are TRBV19 and TRBJ1-6, with D possibly TRBD1 on 6 matching bases. The CDR3 contains 16 residues. Germline CDR1 reads LNHDA; CDR2 reads SQIVND (reference sequence). Trimming stripped 4 bases from V and 0 bases from J, with 10 bases between. CDR3 residues: CASSTDRNSYNSPLHF. For the CDR3, the DNA is TGTGCCAGTAGTACCGACAGGAACTCCTATAATTCACCCCTCCACTTT.

The V and J genes are TRBV29-1 and TRBJ2-6, with TRBD1 as a possible D gene (5 bases). This CDR3 has 12 residues. The V and J ends lost 5 bases and 12 bases respectively, with 14 bases between them. CDR1 is SQVTM and CDR2 is ANQGSEA in the germline V gene. CDR3: CSVSRADSVLTF. CDR3 DNA: TGCAGCGTTTCCAGGGCAGACTCCGTCCTGACTTTC. The full variable domain, with the rest looked up from reference TRBV29-1 and TRBJ2-6, is SAVISQKPSRDICQRGTSLTIQCQVDSQVTMMFWYRQQPGQSLTLIATANQGSEATYESGFVIDKFPISRPNLTFSTLTVSNMSPEDSSIYLCSVSRADSVLTFGAGSRLTVL.

This clone was detected only a few times. V gene TRBV24-1 combines with J gene TRBJ1-2; 8 bases match TRBD1. Trimming took 3 bases from V and 4 from J; bases not matched to a gene: 9. CDR1 and CDR2 from the germline V gene are KGHDR and SFDVKD. This CDR3 has 16 residues. The CDR3 DNA is TGTGCCACCAGTGATCGCCGGACAGGGAGGATCTATGGCTACACCTTC. Amino acids: CATSDRRTGRIYGYTF.

The V call is TRBV6-5, the J call TRBJ2-1, with a weak D call TRBD1 (5 bases). This CDR3 has 14 residues. Deletions cut 3 bases from V and 5 bases from J, with 11 bases between. CDR1 MNHEY and CDR2 SVGAGI come from the germline V gene. The CDR3 nucleotides are TGTGCCAGCAGTTATCGCAGGGTGGACAATGAGCAGTTCTTC. It encodes CASSYRRVDNEQFF.

V is TRBV12-5 and J is TRBJ2-3; D remains ambiguous. CDR3 length: 13 residues. Looked up from germline, CDR1 is LGHNT and CDR2 is FRNRAP. V was trimmed by 2 bases and J by 1 base, leaving 4 bases between them. The CDR3 protein is CASGLQGTDTQYF. The DNA of the CDR3 is TGTGCTAGTGGTTTGCAGGGCACAGATACGCAGTATTTT.

This chain connects TRBV11-3 to TRBJ1-2; tentatively, D is TRBD1 (5 bases). The germline V and J ends were trimmed by 5 bases and 8 bases, with 12 bases remaining between them. CDR3 length equals 12 residues. CDR1 is SGHNT and CDR2 is YENEEA in the germline V gene. CDR3 loop: CASSTSREGYTF. The DNA of the CDR3 is TGTGCCAGCAGCACTTCCAGGGAAGGCTACACCTTC.

The rearrangement joins TRBV5-1 to TRBJ1-1; D gene uncertain. The germline V gene encodes CDR1 SGHRS and CDR2 YFSETQ. The ends were cut back, 0 bases at V and 0 bases at J, with 12 bases in the middle. This CDR3 has 16 amino acids. The DNA for the CDR3 is TGCGCCAGCAGCTTGGTTTTTGTCTCTATGAACACTGAAGCTTTCTTT. Translation: CASSLVFVSMNTEAFF.